The 16 T cell receptor beta chains presented below share a single source sample, sequenced in a study of T cells in Graves' hyperthyroidism and ophthalmopathy. Authors of the study amplified TCR beta CDR3 regions from RNA transcripts. The TCR CDR3 was amplified in a first-round RT-PCR using the HTBI primer set. TCRdb itself ran the multiplex PCR reads through MiXCR, one entry per CDR3 protein. In the table there are roughly 510,000 distinct CDR3 sequences, 46% of which are singletons. The sequenced material came from peripheral blood or thyroid tissue (not recorded which). The receptors were gathered from an adult woman with Graves' disease, either hyperthyroidism or ophthalmopathy (not recorded which).

The gene calls are TRBV11-1 and TRBJ1-4, with TRBD1 as a possible D gene (6 bases). CDR3 length: 16 residues. Germline CDR1 reads SGHAT; CDR2 reads FQDESV (reference sequence). Between the trimmed V and J ends, which lost 5 bases and 8 bases, there was a span of 21 bases. The CDR3 nucleotides are TGTGCCAGCAGCCGCATCGGGGGACAACGACAGGAAAAACTGTTTTTT. Protein sequence: CASSRIGGQRQEKLFF.

V is TRBV10-3 and J is TRBJ2-5, with 10 bases identical to TRBD2. The J segment lost 2 bases and the V segment lost 2 bases, leaving 8 bases of the junction unmatched. From germline, CDR1 is ENHRY and CDR2 SYGVKD. CDR3 size: 17 residues. This chain's CDR3 is CAISETGLAGGQETQYF. The CDR3 DNA reads TGTGCCATCAGTGAGACCGGATTAGCGGGAGGTCAAGAGACCCAGTACTTC.

This clonotype was counted a few times. A read error may account for a junction end that differs from germline. V gene TRBV29-1 combines with J gene TRBJ2-2; D may correspond to TRBD1 or TRBD2 (6 bases each). In germline, CDR1 is SQVTM, CDR2 ANQGSEA. This CDR3 spans 12 amino acids. In DNA form, the CDR3 reads TGCAGCGGGGGGGCGAAGACCGGGGAGCTGTTTTTT. It specifies CSGGAKTGELFF.

The chain combines TRBV29-1 with TRBJ1-2; no clear D. V lost 4 bases and J 4 bases, leaving 13 bases between the germline ends. This CDR3 has 13 residues. Germline-derived CDR1 and CDR2 are SQVTM and ANQGSEA. DNA for the CDR3: TGCAGCGTTGGCGGACGGTATAGCTATGGCTACACCTTC. Translation gives CSVGGRYSYGYTF.

The gene calls are TRBV2 and TRBJ1-6; D remains ambiguous. V was shortened by 8 bases and J by 7 bases, with 12 bases between the two germline ends. Germline lookup yields CDR1 SNHLY and CDR2 FYNNEI. The CDR3 extends over 13 amino acids. CDR3 loop: CASWEPRNSPLHF. The CDR3 coding sequence is TGTGCCAGCTGGGAGCCACGGAATTCACCCCTCCACTTT. Filled out from reference TRBV2 and TRBJ1-6, the complete variable domain reads EPEVTQTPSHQVTQMGQEVILRCVPISNHLYFYWYRQILGQKVEFLVSFYNNEISEKSEIFDDQFSVERPDGSNFTLKIRSTKLEDSAMYFCASWEPRNSPLHFGNGTRLTVT.

In regard to this clonotype: Being one base from a much bigger clone, this may be a read error. V usage is TRBV24-1 and J usage is TRBJ2-7; D gene uncertain. CDR1 is KGHDR, CDR2 SFDVKD, per germline. This CDR3 region has 11 residues. The CDR3 bases are TGTGCCAGCAGTTTTAAATACGAGCAGTACTTC. Its protein is CASSFKYEQYF.

This clonotype was counted ten times or more. The rearrangement links TRBV4-1 to TRBJ1-1, with D possibly being TRBD1 (5 bases). Trimming cost V 1 base and J 3 bases, with 9 bases left between them. The CDR3 has 14 amino acids. Germline CDR1 is MGHRA and CDR2 is YSYEKL. The CDR3 sequence is CASSQGGYYTEAFF. CDR3 nucleotide sequence: TGCGCCAGCAGCCAAGGGGGCTACTACACTGAAGCTTTCTTT.

This sequence joins TRBV19 and TRBJ1-2; D is perhaps TRBD1 (5 bases). This CDR3 contains 13 residues. Trimming took 6 bases from V and 4 from J, leaving 12 bases between them. Germline V CDR1 and CDR2: LNHDA, SQIVND (reference sequence). The CDR3 spells CASSTGGLYGYTF. The CDR3 DNA follows: TGTGCCAGTAGCACCGGGGGACTCTATGGCTACACCTTC.

CDR3 residues: CASSVPSGENTGELFF. The CDR3 DNA reads as TGTGCCAGCAGCGTTCCTAGCGGAGAGAACACCGGGGAGCTGTTTTTT. This chain joins TRBV9 and TRBJ2-2; 7 nucleotides agree with TRBD2. The germline CDR1 and CDR2 sequences are SGDLS and YYNGEE. The CDR3 sequence is 16 residues long. Unmatched junction bases numbered 5, after V lost 2 bases and J lost 1 base. Combining the CDR3 with reference TRBV9 and TRBJ2-2 gives the whole variable domain DSGVTQTPKHLITATGQRVTLRCSPRSGDLSVYWYQQSLDQGLQFLIQYYNGEERAKGNILERFSAQQFPDLHSELNLSSLELGDSALYFCASSVPSGENTGELFFGEGSRLTVL.

The chain joins TRBV29-1 to TRBJ1-4, with 9 bases aligning to TRBD1. V was clipped by 6 bases and J by 4 bases; unmatched bases: 12. There are 16 residues in the CDR3. Per germline, CDR1 SQVTM and CDR2 ANQGSEA. CDR3 sequence: CSVGTGIGWGNEKLFF. The CDR3 DNA reads TGCAGCGTCGGGACAGGGATCGGTTGGGGTAATGAAAAACTGTTTTTT.

This clonotype was picked up many times. The CDR3 DNA reads TGCAGTGCTCCCTCTGGGGGGACCCAGTACTTC. This encodes CSAPSGGTQYF. This sequence joins TRBV20-1 and TRBJ2-5; D is possibly TRBD1 or TRBD2 (5 bases each). Germline V gene data show CDR1 as DFQATT and CDR2 as SNEGSKA (reference sequence). V lost 5 bases to trimming and J lost 7 bases, with 11 bases between them. The CDR3 is 11 residues long.

This chain uses TRBV7-2 with TRBJ1-2; D remains ambiguous. CDR1 is SGHTA, CDR2 FQGNSA, per germline. This CDR3 has 14 residues. Trimming cost V 4 bases and J 3 bases, with 12 bases left between them. This chain's CDR3 is CASSSRASYYGYTF. As DNA, the CDR3 is TGTGCCAGCAGCTCACGGGCCAGCTACTATGGCTACACCTTC.

The V call is TRBV7-6, the J call TRBJ2-5; tentative D call: TRBD2 (6 bases). V gave up 5 bases and J gave up 5 bases, with 27 bases separating them. CDR1 is SGHVS, CDR2 FNYEAQ, per germline. The CDR3 spans 18 residues. CDR3 coding DNA: TGTGCCAGCAGCAGTATAGCGGCCACCGGGGAGTGGGTGGAGACCCAGTACTTC. This codes for CASSSIAATGEWVETQYF.

This clonotype has a count of ten or more. The J gene is TRBJ2-5, the V gene TRBV5-4, with D possibly matching TRBD2 (6 bases). With 3 bases removed from V and 7 bases from J, the gap between germline ends came to 19 bases. Germline values: CDR1 SGHNT, CDR2 YYREEE (reference sequence). The CDR3 sequence is 15 residues long. The CDR3 sequence is CASSSSERGLGTQYF. DNA of the CDR3: TGTGCCAGCAGCTCTAGCGAGAGAGGTTTGGGGACCCAGTACTTC.

The chain has TRBV29-1 and TRBJ2-7, with D tentatively TRBD2 (6 bases). From germline, CDR1 is SQVTM and CDR2 ANQGSEA. V was cut by 5 bases and J by 0 bases, with 11 bases left in between. The CDR3 is 13 amino acids. The DNA for the CDR3 is TGCAGCGTTCAGAAGACTAGCTCCTACGAGCAGTACTTC. Translating it yields CSVQKTSSYEQYF.

Only a few counts were recorded for this clonotype. It may be a read error: a sequence one base away is much more abundant. The V and J genes are TRBV7-2 and TRBJ1-3, with D unresolved. CDR1 and CDR2 (germline): SGHTA, FQGNSA. This CDR3 spans 12 amino acids. For the CDR3, the DNA is TGTGCCAGCAGCAGCCTGAGGAACACCACATATTTT. This gives the protein CASSSLRNTTYF. The entire variable domain, with the rest obtained from reference TRBV7-2 and TRBJ1-3, is as follows: GAGVSQSPSNKVTEKGKDVELRCDPISGHTALYWYRQSLGQGLEFLIYFQGNSAPDKSGLPSDRFSAERTGGSVSTLTIQRTQQEDSAVYLCASSSLRNTTYFGEGSWLTVV.